This TCR beta chain was captured in a study of OX40 agonist ivuxolimab in advanced cancers. At the level of the study: Hepatocellular carcinoma, melanoma, renal cell or head and neck cancer occurred in dose-escalation patients.

Only in-frame clones appear in the TCRdb table, and some are missing; sequencing was by immunoSEQ multiplex PCR. The repertoire holds about 150,000 clones, 94% seen once, with about 0.33% in the top ten. Here the sequenced sample was CD4+ or CD8+ T cells sorted from blood, taken in a trial of the OX40 agonist ivuxolimab. This TCR was sampled from an adult with an advanced solid tumor such as melanoma, head and neck, liver or kidney cancer.

The CDR3 DNA follows: TGTGCCAGTAGTATCTCTGGGGCCAACGTCCTGACTTTC. This sequence encodes CASSISGANVLTF. This chain connects TRBV19 to TRBJ2-6; D is undetermined. CDR3 length: 13 amino acids. Trimming stripped 3 bases from V and 0 bases from J, with 0 bases between. The germline V gene has CDR1 LNHDA and CDR2 SQIVND (reference sequence).